One and the same sample provided the 8 T cell receptor beta chains below, sequenced in a study of cytomegalovirus exposure and HLA in healthy donors. The PCR used 60 Vbeta and 13 Jbeta primers. Only in-frame clones appear in the TCRdb table, and some are missing; sequencing was by immunoSEQ multiplex PCR. The data show approximately 150,000 clones, about 80% seen once. Sequenced: PBMCs. The receptors originated from a man in his forties in good health and CMV-seropositive.

The chain couples TRBV19 to TRBJ2-7; 8 positions agree with TRBD2. Germline values: CDR1 LNHDA, CDR2 SQIVND (reference sequence). The junction had 10 bases not matched to a gene; V was cut back by 2 bases and J by 4 bases. The CDR3 contains 16 residues. CDR3 nucleotide sequence: TGTGCCAGTAGTATAATTCATTCAGCGGGAGCTTACGAGCAGTACTTC. Its protein is CASSIIHSAGAYEQYF.

The rearrangement joins TRBV25-1 to TRBJ1-2; the D is unclear. Germline CDR1 and CDR2: MGHDK and SYGVNS. The V end was cut by 6 bases, the J end by 0 bases, with 8 bases between. The CDR3 spans 13 residues. The CDR3 DNA reads TGTGCCAGCAGCGCCAAGCCTAACTATGGCTACACCTTC. Translation gives CASSAKPNYGYTF.

This rearrangement joins TRBV30 to TRBJ1-3; possibly TRBD1 for D (6 bases). Germline V lookup: CDR1 GTSNPN, CDR2 SVGIG (reference sequence). The CDR3 covers 14 residues. V lost 4 bases to trimming and J lost 0 bases, with 10 bases between them. The CDR3 DNA reads as TGTGCCTGGAATCAGGGGAGCTCTGGAAACACCATATATTTT. Its translation is CAWNQGSSGNTIYF.

The V call is TRBV7-9, the J call TRBJ1-1; 11 bases map to TRBD1. V dropped 5 bases and J dropped 0; count of bases not matched to a gene: 5. The CDR3 length is 16 residues. CDR1 SEHNR and CDR2 FQNEAQ come from the germline V gene (reference sequence). This CDR3 reads CASSPRDRGLNTEAFF. The CDR3 DNA reads TGTGCCAGCAGCCCCCGGGACAGGGGGTTGAACACTGAAGCTTTCTTT.

The CDR3 region has the DNA TGTGCCAGCAGCTTAGCGCAGGACACTGAAGCTTTCTTT. Translating it yields CASSLAQDTEAFF. This rearrangement joins TRBV7-9 to TRBJ1-1; no clear D. There are 13 residues in the CDR3. V lost 0 bases and J lost 3, with 5 bases in between. Looked up from germline, CDR1 is SEHNR and CDR2 is FQNEAQ (reference sequence).

About this clone itself: The sample has other DNA sequences that encode this CDR3 too. The rearrangement joins TRBV5-4 to TRBJ2-7; possible D gene TRBD2, 7 bases. Germline lookup yields CDR1 SGHNT and CDR2 YYREEE (reference sequence). Deletions cut 0 bases from V and 4 bases from J, with 11 bases between. The CDR3 extends over 14 amino acids. CDR3 sequence reads: CASSLGGGGYEQYF. In nucleotides, the CDR3 is TGTGCCAGCAGCTTGGGAGGGGGGGGGTACGAGCAGTACTTC.

This chain links TRBV7-6 with TRBJ2-5; 11 positions match TRBD1. The CDR3 sequence is 17 residues long. Looked up from germline, CDR1 is SGHVS and CDR2 is FNYEAQ. V lost 5 bases to trimming and J lost 4 bases; unmatched junction nucleotides: 12. The CDR3 bases are TGTGCCAGCAGCGCTACGCCGGGACAGGGGGGAGGAGAGACCCAGTACTTC. It yields the protein CASSATPGQGGGETQYF.

The CDR3 is CASSWGEYNEQFF. CDR3 DNA sequence: TGTGCCAGCAGCTGGGGCGAGTACAATGAGCAGTTCTTC. The chain employs TRBV7-9 and TRBJ2-1, with D perhaps matching TRBD1 (5 bases). From germline, CDR1 is SEHNR and CDR2 FQNEAQ (reference sequence). Trimming shortened V by 4 bases and J by 4 bases, and 8 bases separated the two germline ends. This CDR3 spans 13 amino acids.